This TCR beta chain stems from a study of blood T cells in healthy people across ages. This clonotype occurred a few times. For the second PCR, which ran for roughly 6 to 12 cycles, a sample-barcoded 5' primer and a J-beta primer mix were used. One entry per CDR3 protein, called by TCRdb with MiXCR from the 5' RACE reads. The sample records 250,000 to 300,000 distinct CDR3 sequences, 27% being singletons. Source material: blood. The sequence was collected from an older woman in good health.

CDR3 in DNA: TGTGCCAGCAGCCCCTCAAACCAGGGCGGGAGCTGGGGCTACACCTTC. It translates to CASSPSNQGGSWGYTF. This chain joins TRBV12-3 or TRBV12-4 and TRBJ1-2; perhaps TRBD1 as D (5 bases). V was cut by 6 bases and J by 8 bases, with 25 bases left in between. CDR3 length equals 16 residues.